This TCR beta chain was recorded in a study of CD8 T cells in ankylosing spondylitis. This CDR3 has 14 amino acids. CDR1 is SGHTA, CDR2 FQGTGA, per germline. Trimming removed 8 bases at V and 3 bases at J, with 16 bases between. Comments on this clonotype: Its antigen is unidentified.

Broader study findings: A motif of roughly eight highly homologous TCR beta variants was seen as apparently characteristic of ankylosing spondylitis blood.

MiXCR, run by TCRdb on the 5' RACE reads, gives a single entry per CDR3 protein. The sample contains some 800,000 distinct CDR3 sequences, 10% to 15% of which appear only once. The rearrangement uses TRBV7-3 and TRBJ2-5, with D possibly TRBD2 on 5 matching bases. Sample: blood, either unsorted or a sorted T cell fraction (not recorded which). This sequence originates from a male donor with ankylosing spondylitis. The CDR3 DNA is TGTGCCAGCGCCTCATCCGGGGTCGAAGAGACCCAGTACTTC. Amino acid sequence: CASASSGVEETQYF.